Below are 32 T cell receptor beta chains sequenced from a single sample in a study of T cells after posttransplantation cyclophosphamide. The data were produced by immunoSEQ multiplex PCR, yet TCRdb's version contains in-frame clones alone and is incomplete. The data show about 25,000 clones, with none appearing a single time. Treatment was busulfan-fludarabine conditioning, a marrow graft, and cyclophosphamide on days +3 and +4. Sequences were derived from PBMCs, sampled after allogeneic stem cell transplant with posttransplant cyclophosphamide. The receptors were gathered from a male patient between 18 and 35 years old who received an allogeneic stem cell transplant from a related donor, was CMV-positive, and had no GVHD. Some of the T cells might come from the graft donor.

This clone was seen repeatedly, ten times or more. CDR3 sequence reads: CASRPRRGWGTEAFF. The CDR3 nucleotides are TGTGCCAGCAGACCCCGCAGGGGTTGGGGGACTGAAGCTTTCTTT. The chain carries TRBV28 and TRBJ1-1; possible D gene TRBD1, 6 bases. The CDR3 is 15 residues long. CDR1 MDHEN and CDR2 SYDVKM come from the germline V gene. Between the trimmed V and J ends, which lost 6 bases and 5 bases, there was a span of 19 bases.

This clone was detected many times. This rearrangement joins TRBV2 to TRBJ1-1; 11 nucleotides agree with TRBD1. Germline V gene data show CDR1 as SNHLY and CDR2 as FYNNEI. With 5 bases clipped from V and 6 bases from J, the junction kept 8 bases outside the gene matches. The CDR3 has 15 residues. The CDR3 region is CASSPRLGQGAEAFF. In DNA form, the CDR3 reads TGTGCCAGCAGTCCAAGACTGGGACAGGGGGCTGAAGCTTTCTTT.

This clone was seen more than once but under ten times. This chain connects TRBV21-1 to TRBJ2-5; TRBD2, the table's D call, lacks a check against the DNA. TRBV21-1 represents a pseudogene. The CDR3 length is 16 residues. CDR3 nucleotides: TGTGCCAGCAGCCCCAGGAGGGAGGGGATGCAAGAGACCCAGTACTTC. Its translation is CASSPRREGMQETQYF.

Many counts were recorded for this clone. V is TRBV7-9 and J is TRBJ2-2; 8 positions agree with TRBD2. The J segment lost 8 bases and the V segment lost 5 bases, leaving 4 bases of the junction unmatched. The CDR3 consists of 13 residues. Germline-derived CDR1 and CDR2 are SEHNR and FQNEAQ (reference sequence). CDR3 amino acids: CASSPRLAGELFF. In DNA form, the CDR3 reads TGTGCCAGCAGCCCCCGACTAGCGGGGGAGCTGTTTTTT.

As regards this clone: The CDR3 does not close with the conserved phenylalanine or tryptophan, likely indicating a read error. The chain combines TRBV5-1 with TRBJ2-7; 9 nucleotides agree with TRBD2. The CDR3 has 15 residues. The ends lost 3 bases at V and 6 bases at J; junction bases unmatched: 10. Looked up from germline, CDR1 is SGHRS and CDR2 is YFSETQ. The CDR3 bases are TGCGCCAGCAGCTCGCGCGGGGGGGCCCGAGGCGAGCAGTACCTC. Protein: CASSSRGGARGEQYL.

This clone was seen repeatedly, ten times or more. DNA for the CDR3: TGCAGCGGACTAGTGGGAGAGACCCAGTACTTC. Translated: CSGLVGETQYF. J is TRBJ2-5 and V is TRBV29-1; maybe TRBD2 (6 bases). Germline V lookup: CDR1 SQVTM, CDR2 ANQGSEA. V lost 7 bases, J lost 4 bases, and 10 bases lay in between. The CDR3 is made up of 11 amino acids.

This clone came up many times. Within the sample, other DNA sequences also encode this same CDR3. The chain carries TRBV4-1 and TRBJ2-7; D may be TRBD2 (5 bases). The CDR3 is made up of 14 amino acids. In germline, CDR1 is MGHRA, CDR2 YSYEKL. The ends were cut back, 3 bases at V and 6 bases at J, with 15 bases in the middle. DNA for the CDR3: TGCGCCAGCAGCCAGGATCGGTCAGAGGGCGAGCAGTACTTC. Residues: CASSQDRSEGEQYF.

This clone was counted ten times or more. The chain recombines TRBV7-9 with TRBJ1-4; D possibly corresponds to TRBD1 (5 bases). The CDR3 length is 15 residues. V shed 0 bases and J shed 7 bases, with 12 bases lying between them. Germline loops: CDR1 SEHNR, CDR2 FQNEAQ (reference sequence). The chain's CDR3 is CASSLARDSGEKLFF. The CDR3 region has the DNA TGTGCCAGCAGCTTAGCCAGGGACTCGGGTGAAAAACTGTTTTTT. The whole variable domain, filled in from reference TRBV7-9 and TRBJ1-4, reads DTGVSQNPRHKITKRGQNVTFRCDPISEHNRLYWYRQTLGQGPEFLTYFQNEAQLEKSRLLSDRFSAERPKGSFSTLEIQRTEQGDSAMYLCASSLARDSGEKLFFGSGTQLSVL.

This clone has ten or more counts. The chain is built from TRBV7-3 and TRBJ2-3; D uncertain. V was cut by 2 bases and J by 0 bases, with 9 bases left in between. Germline-derived CDR1 and CDR2 are SGHTA and FQGTGA. The CDR3 totals 15 residues. The CDR3 protein is CASSLERQSTDTQYF. The CDR3 DNA is TGTGCCAGCAGCTTAGAAAGACAAAGCACAGATACGCAGTATTTT.

This clone has at least ten counts. The chain employs TRBV7-2 and TRBJ2-7, with 9 bases lining up with TRBD1. The V gene's germline CDR1 is SGHTA and CDR2 FQGNSA. The CDR3 runs to 13 residues. Trimming cost V 6 bases and J 6 bases; bases outside gene matches: 6. CDR3 residues: CASSRTGGGEQYF. CDR3 nucleotides: TGTGCCAGCAGTAGAACAGGGGGCGGCGAGCAGTACTTC.

This clone was seen ten or more times. The chain employs TRBV5-1 and TRBJ2-2, with 9 bases lining up with TRBD2. The V segment lost 4 bases and the J segment 5 bases; nucleotides outside the gene matches: 6. This CDR3 comprises 15 residues. Germline V gives CDR1 SGHRS, CDR2 YFSETQ. The CDR3 reads CASSVAGVGTGELFF. In DNA, the CDR3 is TGCGCCAGCAGCGTAGCGGGAGTTGGTACCGGGGAGCTGTTTTTT.

This clone was picked up many times. The genes are TRBV18 and TRBJ1-6, with D perhaps matching TRBD1 (6 bases). The CDR3 totals 13 residues. V lost 5 bases, J lost 9 bases, and 11 bases lay in between. The germline gives CDR1 KGHSH, CDR2 LQKENI. This chain's CDR3 is CASSTDRSSPLHF. The DNA for the CDR3 is TGTGCCAGCTCAACAGACAGGAGTTCACCCCTCCACTTT. Using reference TRBV18 and TRBJ1-6 for the parts outside the CDR3, the full variable domain is NAGVMQNPRHLVRRRGQEARLRCSPMKGHSHVYWYRQLPEEGLKFMVYLQKENIIDESGMPKERFSAEFPKEGPSILRIQQVVRGDSAAYFCASSTDRSSPLHFGNGTRLTVT.

This clone was detected many times. The rearrangement joins TRBV5-1 to TRBJ2-7; 8 positions agree with TRBD2. Germline-derived CDR1 and CDR2 are SGHRS and YFSETQ. Losses at the gene ends were 4 bases for V and 4 bases for J; bases not matched to a gene: 10. This CDR3 contains 15 residues. The CDR3 is CASSRRGALGYEQYF. The CDR3 region has the DNA TGCGCCAGCAGCAGGCGGGGGGCGCTAGGATACGAGCAGTACTTC.

This clone was found a few times. V gene TRBV7-9 combines with J gene TRBJ2-7; no clear D gene. V was shortened by 5 bases and J by 1 base, with 3 bases between the two germline ends. This CDR3 is built from 11 residues. Germline CDR1 SEHNR, CDR2 FQNEAQ (reference sequence). Written as DNA, the CDR3 is TGTGCCAGCAGCCCGTCCTACGAGCAGTACTTC. Amino acid sequence: CASSPSYEQYF.

The sample holds many counts of this clone. The junction and the germline gene differ at one end; a read error may be behind it. V gene TRBV20-1 combines with J gene TRBJ2-4; the match to TRBD1 covers 12 bases. Germline lookup yields CDR1 DFQATT and CDR2 SNEGSKA (reference sequence). The CDR3 contains 11 residues. The CDR3 loop is CSTQGQGAHPF. CDR3 DNA sequence: TGCAGTACCCAGGGACAGGGGGCGCATCCCTTC.

At least ten counts were recorded for this clone. This chain uses TRBV6-5 with TRBJ1-5, with D perhaps TRBD1 (5 bases). This CDR3 is 13 amino acids long. Germline lookup yields CDR1 MNHEY and CDR2 SVGAGI. With 5 bases removed from V and 6 bases from J, the gap between germline ends came to 11 bases. This CDR3 reads CASSPGGGQPQHF. CDR3 in DNA: TGTGCCAGCAGTCCCGGGGGGGGTCAGCCCCAGCATTTT.

This clone was recorded many times. The rearrangement uses TRBV4-1 and TRBJ2-3, with 9 nucleotides matching TRBD2. CDR3 length equals 15 residues. CDR1 and CDR2 (germline): MGHRA, YSYEKL. V gave up 2 bases and J gave up 3 bases; unmatched junction bases: 3. The CDR3 nucleotides read TGCGCCAGCAGCCAATTGCTAGCGGGAACAGATACGCAGTATTTT. This gives the protein CASSQLLAGTDTQYF.

This clone was detected many times. The chain couples TRBV5-1 to TRBJ2-1; TRBD2 aligns across 14 bases. CDR1 is SGHRS and CDR2 is YFSETQ in the germline V gene. The CDR3 totals 18 residues. After removal of 2 bases from V and 4 bases from J, the junction contained 8 bases not matched to a gene. CDR3 sequence: CASSFTGTSGRGYNEQFF. Written as DNA, the CDR3 is TGCGCCAGCAGCTTTACCGGGACTAGCGGGAGAGGATACAATGAGCAGTTCTTC.

This clone was seen ten or more times. The chain couples TRBV27 to TRBJ2-1, with 9 nucleotides matching TRBD2. The CDR3 is 15 residues long. Germline V CDR1 and CDR2: MNHEY, SMNVEV (reference sequence). The V segment lost 6 bases and the J segment 0 bases; nucleotides outside the gene matches: 3. The CDR3 nucleotides are TGTGCCAGCAGCCGTAGCGGGAGCTCCTACAATGAGCAGTTCTTC. Translating it yields CASSRSGSSYNEQFF.

This clone was seen many times. This rearrangement joins TRBV4-1 to TRBJ1-5; a possible D gene is TRBD1 (5 bases). Trimming shortened V by 3 bases and J by 7 bases, and 13 bases separated the two germline ends. This CDR3 is built from 14 residues. The germline CDR1 and CDR2 sequences are MGHRA and YSYEKL. CDR3 DNA sequence: TGCGCCAGCAGCCATATGAACGGGGGGCAGCCCCAGCATTTT. It yields the protein CASSHMNGGQPQHF.

This clone was picked up a small number of times. The V call is TRBV9, the J call TRBJ2-2; D perhaps matches TRBD2 (6 bases). Germline V CDR1 and CDR2: SGDLS, YYNGEE. V was pared by 3 bases and J by 0 bases, with 15 bases between. The CDR3 sequence is 17 residues long. CDR3 sequence reads: CASSGSGGTSNTGELFF. The CDR3 DNA reads as TGTGCCAGCAGCGGGTCAGGAGGGACTTCGAACACCGGGGAGCTGTTTTTT.

This clone has at least ten counts. The CDR3 is CASSGTGVQETQYF. CDR3 nucleotides: TGTGCCAGCAGCGGGACAGGGGTACAAGAGACCCAGTACTTC. The chain couples TRBV9 to TRBJ2-5, with TRBD1 matching over 9 bases. V lost 3 bases, J lost 2 bases, and 2 bases stayed unmatched. The CDR3 is 14 residues long. CDR1 and CDR2 (germline): SGDLS, YYNGEE.

In its sample, this clone was seen many times. The J gene is TRBJ2-2, the V gene TRBV15; perhaps TRBD2 as D (7 bases). Germline V lookup: CDR1 LNHNV, CDR2 YYDKDF (reference sequence). Trimming shortened V by 3 bases and J by 5 bases, and 13 bases separated the two germline ends. This CDR3 is 15 amino acids long. This CDR3 is CATSRGRGGTGELFF. The DNA for the CDR3 is TGTGCCACCAGCAGGGGCAGGGGAGGGACCGGGGAGCTGTTTTTT.

This clone was found many times. The V call is TRBV10-1, the J call TRBJ1-2, with D hard to call. With 2 bases removed from V and 2 bases from J, the gap between germline ends came to 6 bases. This CDR3 has 13 residues. The germline V gene encodes CDR1 WNHNN and CDR2 SYGVQD (reference sequence). The CDR3 DNA reads as TGCGCCAGCAGTGAGGCCGGGAACTATGGCTACACCTTC. It codes for CASSEAGNYGYTF.

This clone was picked up many times. The J gene is TRBJ2-2, the V gene TRBV28; 10 positions match TRBD2. The CDR3 consists of 15 residues. The trim removed 5 bases at V and 4 bases at J, leaving 4 bases unmatched. CDR1 is MDHEN, CDR2 SYDVKM, per germline. The CDR3 nucleotides are TGTGCCAGCAGTACGCGACTAGCGGGCACCGGGGAGCTGTTTTTT. It yields the protein CASSTRLAGTGELFF.

This clone was seen a handful of times. The J gene is TRBJ2-5, the V gene TRBV6-8, with D possibly TRBD2 on 6 matching bases. The J call could be wrong; TRBJ2-7 is a better fit for the DNA end. CDR1 MNHGY and CDR2 SAAAGT come from the germline V gene. The CDR3 runs to 12 residues. CDR3 protein: CASSYGGNEQYF. As DNA, the CDR3 is TGTGCCAGCAGTTACGGGGGGAACGAGCAGTACTTC.

This clone was counted many times. This sequence joins TRBV6-5 and TRBJ1-1, with 9 bases aligning to TRBD1. V trimming: 5 bases; J trimming: 5 bases; junction bases outside the gene matches: 3. The CDR3 spans 13 residues. The germline V gene has CDR1 MNHEY and CDR2 SVGAGI. The CDR3, as DNA: TGTGCCAGCAGTCGACAGGGGGGGACTGAAGCTTTCTTT. Translating it yields CASSRQGGTEAFF.

This clone was recorded many times. This chain uses TRBV12-5 with TRBJ2-5; the match to TRBD1 covers 9 bases. After removal of 5 bases from V and 0 bases from J, the junction contained 10 bases not matched to a gene. The CDR3 is 17 amino acids. Germline V CDR1 and CDR2: LGHNT, FRNRAP. This CDR3 reads CASGGLCRDRDQETQYF. DNA for the CDR3: TGTGCTAGTGGTGGCCTCTGCCGGGACAGGGACCAAGAGACCCAGTACTTC.

This clone showed up many times. This sequence joins TRBV5-4 and TRBJ1-1, with D hard to call. Germline CDR1 reads SGHNT; CDR2 reads YYREEE (reference sequence). The CDR3 has 13 amino acids. V lost 4 bases to trimming and J lost 1 base, with 8 bases between them. This chain's CDR3 is CASSPEWNTEAFF. For the CDR3, the DNA is TGTGCCAGCAGCCCGGAGTGGAACACTGAAGCTTTCTTT.

This clone was counted at least ten times. The CDR3 DNA reads TGCGCCAGCAGCTTGGCCGGGGACAGGAGTTCACCCCTCCACTTT. It yields the protein CASSLAGDRSSPLHF. The rearrangement joins TRBV5-1 to TRBJ1-6; 8 bases line up with TRBD1. With 0 bases clipped from V and 9 bases from J, the junction kept 5 bases outside the gene matches. This CDR3 contains 15 residues. Germline V gives CDR1 SGHRS, CDR2 YFSETQ.

The sample holds many counts of this clone. The chain's CDR3 is CASSLALAGGYQETQYF. The CDR3 nucleotides are TGTGCCAGCAGCTTAGCACTAGCGGGGGGCTACCAAGAGACCCAGTACTTC. The V gene is TRBV11-2, the J gene TRBJ2-5, with 12 bases matching TRBD2. V lost 1 base to trimming and J lost 0 bases; unmatched junction nucleotides: 3. CDR1 SGHAT and CDR2 FQNNGV come from the germline V gene. The CDR3 covers 17 residues.

This clone was observed many times. The chain uses TRBV4-1 and TRBJ2-7; D remains ambiguous. CDR1 is MGHRA and CDR2 is YSYEKL in the germline V gene. V lost 0 bases to trimming and J lost 4 bases, with 10 bases between them. The CDR3 consists of 14 residues. The CDR3 sequence: CASSQEVSQYEQYF. Here the CDR3 DNA reads TGCGCCAGCAGCCAAGAAGTATCTCAGTACGAGCAGTACTTC.